These 3 T cell receptor beta chains originate from one sample sequenced in a study of blood T cell repertoires in COVID-19. The protocol was immunoSEQ multiplex PCR, while the TCRdb copy is restricted to in-frame clones and leaves out a portion. The sample has about 230,000 clones, approximately 85% seen once; the top ten hold around 0.97%. The sample taken for sequencing was peripheral blood. Receptors originate from a man between 35 and 55 years old with acute or convalescent COVID-19.

The chain couples TRBV11-2 to TRBJ2-2, with 14 bases aligning to TRBD2. With 5 bases clipped from V and 5 bases from J, the junction kept 4 bases outside the gene matches. CDR1 and CDR2 from the germline V gene are SGHAT and FQNNGV. This CDR3 is 16 amino acids long. Here the CDR3 DNA reads TGTGCCAGCAGCCCGACTAGCGGGGGGGCAACCGGGGAGCTGTTTTTT. Its translation: CASSPTSGGATGELFF.

The chain couples TRBV15 to TRBJ2-2; 7 positions agree with TRBD2. From germline, CDR1 is LNHNV and CDR2 YYDKDF (reference sequence). Germline trimming cut 0 bases from V and 2 bases from J; bases unmatched to any gene: 6. There are 17 residues in the CDR3. In DNA form, the CDR3 reads TGTGCCACCAGCAGAGATAGGCTAGCGGCTAACACCGGGGAGCTGTTTTTT. Amino acid sequence: CATSRDRLAANTGELFF. Full variable domain (remainder filled in from reference TRBV15 and TRBJ2-2): DAMVIQNPRYQVTQFGKPVTLSCSQTLNHNVMYWYQQKSSQAPKLLFHYYDKDFNNEADTPDNFQSRRPNTSFCFLDIRSPGLGDTAMYLCATSRDRLAANTGELFFGEGSRLTVL.

The chain combines TRBV28 with TRBJ2-7; possible D gene TRBD1, 6 bases. Germline-derived CDR1 and CDR2 are MDHEN and SYDVKM. The CDR3 sequence is 14 residues long. Trimming pared 6 bases from V and 3 bases from J, leaving 15 bases between. The CDR3 bases are TGTGCCAGCAGCCAACAGGGTATCATCTACGAGCAGTACTTC. It encodes CASSQQGIIYEQYF.